The 7 T cell receptor beta chains in this list originate from one sample, sequenced in a study of blood T cell repertoires in COVID-19. Measured with immunoSEQ multiplex PCR; TCRdb has only the in-frame clones, and not every one. The sample carries some 190,000 clones, about 84% recorded once. The material sequenced was peripheral blood. These receptor sequences come from a woman of 80 years or more with COVID-19, enrolled during active disease.

This chain connects TRBV28 to TRBJ2-1; 7 bases are shared with TRBD1. This CDR3 has 13 amino acids. With 2 bases clipped from V and 7 bases from J, the junction kept 2 bases outside the gene matches. From germline, CDR1 is MDHEN and CDR2 SYDVKM. CDR3: CASSLRRGNEQFF. The DNA of the CDR3 is TGTGCCAGCAGTTTACGCAGGGGGAATGAGCAGTTCTTC. The variable domain in full, completed from reference TRBV28 and TRBJ2-1, reads DVKVTQSSRYLVKRTGEKVFLECVQDMDHENMFWYRQDPGLGLRLIYFSYDVKMKEKGDIPEGYSVSREKKERFSLILESASTNQTSMYLCASSLRRGNEQFFGPGTRLTVL.

The V call is TRBV7-3, the J call TRBJ1-1; tentative D call: TRBD1 (5 bases). Trimming took 7 bases from V and 5 from J, leaving 23 bases between them. The CDR3 sequence is 16 residues long. Germline CDR1 reads SGHTA; CDR2 reads FQGTGA. The CDR3 reads CASTKRGLLGNTEAFF. The CDR3 bases are TGTGCCAGCACCAAAAGGGGCCTTCTGGGGAATACTGAAGCTTTCTTT.

This clone has a handful of counts. The chain joins TRBV9 to TRBJ2-7; 10 nucleotides align to TRBD2. CDR1 and CDR2 (germline): SGDLS, YYNGEE. This CDR3 is built from 14 residues. With 4 bases clipped from V and 6 bases from J, the junction kept 7 bases outside the gene matches. CDR3 amino acids: CASSPGLAFGEQYF. In nucleotides, the CDR3 is TGTGCCAGCAGCCCGGGACTAGCGTTCGGCGAGCAGTACTTC.

The V gene is TRBV5-1, the J gene TRBJ1-2; 7 bases match TRBD1. There are 14 residues in the CDR3. The germline CDR1 and CDR2 sequences are SGHRS and YFSETQ. V lost 2 bases and J lost 3; bases outside the gene matches: 4. CDR3 residues: CASSLKGGDYGYTF. CDR3 nucleotides: TGCGCCAGCAGCTTAAAAGGGGGCGACTATGGCTACACCTTC.

This chain uses TRBV19 with TRBJ2-3; D possibly corresponds to TRBD1 (6 bases). The V end lost 7 bases, the J end lost 5 bases, and 13 bases lay between the germline ends. CDR3 length: 13 amino acids. Germline V gives CDR1 LNHDA, CDR2 SQIVND (reference sequence). CDR3 amino acids: CASTTGNIDTQYF. As DNA, the CDR3 is TGTGCCAGTACCACAGGGAACATAGATACGCAGTATTTT.

This clone has a single count. V usage is TRBV7-8 and J usage is TRBJ2-1, with D perhaps matching TRBD1 (6 bases). This CDR3 spans 15 amino acids. Trimming removed 1 base from V and 0 bases from J, with 7 bases in between. The germline V gene encodes CDR1 SGHVS and CDR2 FQNEAQ. The CDR3 loop reads CASSLEGGSYNEQFF. The CDR3 DNA is TGTGCCAGCAGCTTAGAAGGGGGCTCCTACAATGAGCAGTTCTTC.

The chain couples TRBV12-3 or TRBV12-4 to TRBJ1-6, with D maybe TRBD1 (5 bases). This CDR3 has 13 amino acids. Trimming removed 6 bases from V and 10 bases from J, with 13 bases in between. CDR3 sequence: CASSGQGGSPLHF. The CDR3 nucleotides are TGTGCCAGCAGCGGACAAGGCGGATCACCCCTCCACTTT.